The T cell receptor beta chain under discussion was sequenced for a study of graft-versus-host responses after intestinal transplantation. Study details: Induction using anti-thymocyte globulin, followed by tacrolimus and steroids for about 3 years, was given to all recipients.

V shed 0 bases and J shed 8 bases, with 11 bases lying between them. This CDR3 contains 14 residues. Germline loops: CDR1 MNHEY, CDR2 SVGAGI. This clone has only a few counts. Its target is unknown. Profiled with immunoSEQ multiplex PCR; TCRdb holds only in-frame clones, not every one. There are around 100,000 clones in the sample; roughly 87% occur only once, and approximately 0.88% lies in the top ten. V usage is TRBV6-5 and J usage is TRBJ2-1; D perhaps matches TRBD1 (6 bases). This sequence was found in a human donor who received an intestinal transplant. The specimen comprised unstimulated CD4+ T cells sorted from spleen or lymph node cells, sampled before intestinal transplant. DNA for the CDR3: TGTGCCAGCAGTTACTCCGGGACACTCGATGAGCAGTTCTTC. This gives the protein CASSYSGTLDEQFF.